The 9 T cell receptor beta chains in this list originate from one sample, sequenced in a study of PD-L1 blockade in urothelial cancer. Produced via immunoSEQ multiplex PCR; TCRdb's table is partial and in-frame only. The sample yields tens of thousands of clones, roughly 87% seen once. The specimen was PBMCs, collected around atezolizumab (anti-PD-L1) treatment. Source of these receptors: a man in his 70s with urothelial cancer.

This chain links TRBV5-6 with TRBJ2-7; D perhaps matches TRBD1 (6 bases). With 2 bases removed from V and 2 bases from J, the gap between germline ends came to 8 bases. Germline lookup yields CDR1 SGHDT and CDR2 YYEEEE. The CDR3 has 13 amino acids. In DNA form, the CDR3 reads TGTGCCAGCAGCTTAGGGGGACCCTACGAGCAGTACTTC. Encoded protein: CASSLGGPYEQYF.

The chain uses TRBV19 and TRBJ2-7; TRBD2 is a possible D gene (5 bases). Trimming cost V 6 bases and J 7 bases, with 13 bases left between them. Germline loops: CDR1 LNHDA, CDR2 SQIVND (reference sequence). This CDR3 spans 12 amino acids. CDR3 DNA sequence: TGTGCCAGTAGCCCCCCAACGGGAGAGCAGTACTTC. Translation: CASSPPTGEQYF.

The rearrangement links TRBV27 to TRBJ1-2, with 10 bases matching TRBD1. The CDR3 has 15 residues. Per germline, CDR1 MNHEY and CDR2 SMNVEV (reference sequence). V trimming: 0 bases; J trimming: 2 bases; junction bases outside the gene matches: 0. The CDR3 DNA is TGTGCCAGCAGTTTATCGACAGGGGGCAACTATGGCTACACCTTC. Protein product: CASSLSTGGNYGYTF.

The V call is TRBV7-3, the J call TRBJ2-3, with D perhaps TRBD2 (6 bases). Between the trimmed V and J ends, which lost 2 bases and 0 bases, there was a span of 18 bases. The CDR3 is made up of 18 amino acids. Germline V lookup: CDR1 SGHTA, CDR2 FQGTGA. CDR3 in DNA: TGTGCCAGCAGCTTAGGCGGTGGGCTAGGGACTAGCACAGATACGCAGTATTTT. Amino acids: CASSLGGGLGTSTDTQYF.

This rearrangement joins TRBV5-1 to TRBJ1-6, with 7 nucleotides matching TRBD1. Per the germline V gene, CDR1 is SGHRS and CDR2 is YFSETQ. CDR3 length: 16 residues. V lost 4 bases, J lost 7 bases, and 11 bases stayed unmatched. CDR3 sequence (DNA): TGCGCCAGCAGCCCAGCCGGGGGACAGCTAAATTCACCCCTCCACTTT. Protein sequence: CASSPAGGQLNSPLHF.

The V and J genes are TRBV5-1 and TRBJ2-1; no reliable D call. The CDR3 is 15 residues long. The germline gives CDR1 SGHRS, CDR2 YFSETQ. V lost 0 bases and J lost 7, with 14 bases in between. The CDR3 sequence: CASSLVAQAENEQFF. CDR3 sequence (DNA): TGCGCCAGCAGCTTGGTCGCGCAGGCAGAGAATGAGCAGTTCTTC.

The CDR3 loop reads CASSAMTEDTQYF. Here the CDR3 DNA reads TGTGCCAGCAGCGCCATGACAGAAGATACGCAGTATTTT. The chain joins TRBV11-3 to TRBJ2-3, with D possibly matching TRBD1 (5 bases). V was trimmed by 5 bases and J by 5 bases, leaving 11 bases between them. CDR3 length: 13 residues. Germline CDR1 is SGHNT and CDR2 is YENEEA.

The chain has TRBV27 and TRBJ1-5, with 7 bases aligning to TRBD1. There are 15 residues in the CDR3. Trimming at V came to 6 bases and at J to 4 bases, leaving 9 bases not matched to a gene. CDR1 is MNHEY, CDR2 SMNVEV, per germline (reference sequence). CDR3 in amino acids: CASRPIQGVNQPQHF. Written as DNA, the CDR3 is TGTGCCAGCAGACCTATTCAGGGGGTTAATCAGCCCCAGCATTTT.

The V gene is TRBV5-4, the J gene TRBJ2-1, with 8 bases fitting TRBD2. CDR1 is SGHNT, CDR2 YYREEE, per germline (reference sequence). The CDR3 has 17 amino acids. Trimming took 4 bases from V and 9 from J; bases not matched to a gene: 18. The CDR3 reads CASSQGIERGSMGEQFF. The CDR3 nucleotides are TGTGCCAGCAGCCAGGGAATAGAGCGGGGGAGTATGGGTGAGCAGTTCTTC.